This is a list of T cell receptor beta chains from one sample in a study of T cell repertoires in cytomegalovirus infection. Which antigens these TCRs recognize remains unknown. TCRdb ran MiXCR on the reads and lists one entry per CDR3 protein. The sample contains approximately 76,000 distinct CDR3 sequences, roughly 40% of which appear only once. The sample here was CD8+ T cells from cultured PBMCs, taken from culture after CMV antigen stimulation. These receptors originate from a human donor in good health (CMV status not recorded). Some clones in this sample may be carry-over from other donors' samples. Each CDR3 is given with its conserved first and last residue. Each record gives: D gene, clone size, J gene, V gene, CDR3 DNA, CDR3 protein. D genes are given only for firm matches. Clone size is shown for a subset of rows, as once, few, many or a class of expanded clone.

D gene: NA; clone size: once; J gene: TRBJ1-2; V gene: TRBV6-5; CDR3 DNA: TGTGCCAGCAGTTACCACCCCCTCGGGGGCCTCTCGGGCTATGGCTACACCTTC; CDR3 protein: CASSYHPLGGLSGYGYTF
D gene: TRBD2; clone size: many; J gene: TRBJ2-1; V gene: TRBV7-2; CDR3 DNA: TGTGCCAGCAGCTTAGGGGTATCAGGGCTAGCGGGGGGCCGCCCGTTCTTC; CDR3 protein: CASSLGVSGLAGGRPFF
D gene: NA; clone size: many; J gene: TRBJ2-7; V gene: TRBV10-3; CDR3 DNA: TGTGCCATCAGTGAGGGAACAGGGTTACGCCTCTACGAGCAGTACTTC; CDR3 protein: CAISEGTGLRLYEQYF
D gene: TRBD1; clone size: NA; J gene: TRBJ2-1; V gene: TRBV6-5; CDR3 DNA: TGTGCCAGCAGCGACACCGGACAGGGAGGCAATGAGCAGTTCTTC; CDR3 protein: CASSDTGQGGNEQFF
D gene: NA; clone size: few; J gene: TRBJ1-2; V gene: TRBV27; CDR3 DNA: TGTGCCAGCAGCCCCACGGGGGGGACTTATGGCTACACCTTC; CDR3 protein: CASSPTGGTYGYTF
D gene: NA; clone size: NA; J gene: TRBJ2-3; V gene: TRBV5-8; CDR3 DNA: TGTGCCAGCAGCTTGGAAAGGGGATCCGATACGCAGTATTTT; CDR3 protein: CASSLERGSDTQYF
D gene: TRBD1; clone size: NA; J gene: TRBJ1-2; V gene: TRBV4-3; CDR3 DNA: TGCGCCAGCAGCCGGACAGGGGACCCTCCCGGCTATGGCTACACCTTC; CDR3 protein: CASSRTGDPPGYGYTF
D gene: TRBD1; clone size: many; J gene: TRBJ2-1; V gene: TRBV12-3/TRBV12-4; CDR3 DNA: TGTGCCAGCAGTTACCCGGGACAGGGAGAGAAGGCCTACAATGAGCAGTTCTTC; CDR3 protein: CASSYPGQGEKAYNEQFF
D gene: NA; clone size: NA; J gene: TRBJ2-1; V gene: TRBV7-6; CDR3 DNA: TGTGCCAGCAGCTTAGCCGGGACTCGCATTAATGAGCAGTTCTTC; CDR3 protein: CASSLAGTRINEQFF
D gene: TRBD1; clone size: once; J gene: TRBJ1-1; V gene: TRBV19; CDR3 DNA: TGTGCCAGTACCCTTACAGGGGGGCAATTGGAAGCTTTCTTT; CDR3 protein: CASTLTGGQLEAFF
D gene: TRBD1; clone size: few; J gene: TRBJ1-6; V gene: TRBV12-5; CDR3 DNA: TGTGCTAGTGGTTTTATTCAGGGGGTTGAGTCACCCCTCCACTTT; CDR3 protein: CASGFIQGVESPLHF
D gene: TRBD2; clone size: NA; J gene: TRBJ2-3; V gene: TRBV29-1; CDR3 DNA: TGCAGCGTTGAAGTGAGCGGGGGGTACACAGATACGCAGTATTTT; CDR3 protein: CSVEVSGGYTDTQYF
D gene: NA; clone size: few; J gene: TRBJ2-3; V gene: TRBV12-3/TRBV12-4; CDR3 DNA: TGTGCCAGCAGCCCCCCTGTCGGGGCAGATACGCAGTATTTT; CDR3 protein: CASSPPVGADTQYF
D gene: NA; clone size: NA; J gene: TRBJ1-1; V gene: TRBV6-5; CDR3 DNA: TGTGCCAGCAATCGGGTGATTGGCACTGAAGCTTTCTTT; CDR3 protein: CASNRVIGTEAFF
D gene: TRBD1; clone size: few; J gene: TRBJ2-7; V gene: TRBV6-2/TRBV6-3; CDR3 DNA: TGTGCCAGCCGGACAGGCCTCTACGAGCAGTACTTC; CDR3 protein: CASRTGLYEQYF
D gene: NA; clone size: NA; J gene: TRBJ1-2; V gene: TRBV4-3; CDR3 DNA: TGCGCCAGCAGCCAAGATCGTCGGGGGAATGGCGGCTACACCTTC; CDR3 protein: CASSQDRRGNGGYTF
D gene: NA; clone size: few; J gene: TRBJ1-3; V gene: TRBV19; CDR3 DNA: TGTGCCAGTAGTATCGTCGGGATCTACTCTGGAAACACCATATATTTT; CDR3 protein: CASSIVGIYSGNTIYF
D gene: NA; clone size: NA; J gene: TRBJ2-7; V gene: TRBV2; CDR3 DNA: TGTGCCAGCAGTGGCATCCCCCCACGGGGAGGCTACGAGCAGTACTTC; CDR3 protein: CASSGIPPRGGYEQYF
D gene: TRBD1; clone size: few; J gene: TRBJ1-1; V gene: TRBV7-8; CDR3 DNA: TGTGCCAGCAGCGAACCGAGCTGGACAGGGGGCACTGAAGCTTTCTTT; CDR3 protein: CASSEPSWTGGTEAFF
D gene: TRBD1; clone size: few; J gene: TRBJ1-1; V gene: TRBV27; CDR3 DNA: TGTGCCAGCAGTTGGGGACAGGGGAACAGGTTTGAAGCTTTCTTT; CDR3 protein: CASSWGQGNRFEAFF
D gene: TRBD1; clone size: NA; J gene: TRBJ2-5; V gene: TRBV5-1; CDR3 DNA: TGCGCCAGCAGCTTGGCGACAGGGGATTTCCTACGAGAGACCCAGTACTTC; CDR3 protein: CASSLATGDFLRETQYF
D gene: TRBD1; clone size: many; J gene: TRBJ2-1; V gene: TRBV4-3; CDR3 DNA: TGCGCCAGCAGCCAAGAAGGGGGCAGGGGCCGCCTTTCCTACAATGAGCAGTTCTTC; CDR3 protein: CASSQEGGRGRLSYNEQFF
D gene: NA; clone size: few; J gene: TRBJ1-1; V gene: TRBV5-5; CDR3 DNA: TGTGCCAGCAGCTTGGGGTCCGGAGGTCACACTGAAGCTTTCTTT; CDR3 protein: CASSLGSGGHTEAFF